This T cell receptor (beta chain) was captured in a study of glioma-infiltrating T cells after dendritic cell vaccination. Points from the study as a whole: No direct clonality-survival link was found; a diverse polyclonal response may matter. Higher pretreatment TIL content predicted longer progression-free time and survival.

With regard to this clone: Its antigen is unknown.

No glioblastoma patient carried an isocitrate dehydrogenase mutation. This CDR3 spans 12 amino acids. Germline CDR1 and CDR2: MNHNY and SVGAGI (reference sequence). The V and J ends lost 5 bases and 4 bases respectively, with 8 bases between them. Amplification used 60 V beta primers and 13 J beta primers. Clones were sequenced by immunoSEQ multiplex PCR, and TCRdb holds only the in-frame ones, with some missing. The top ten hold 9% to 10% of the sample, which has almost 65,000 clones, approximately 78% seen once. The TCR comes from a human donor with glioblastoma. This chain uses TRBV6-6 with TRBJ1-2, with D perhaps matching TRBD1 (5 bases). This sample comprised blood, obtained before dendritic cell vaccination. CDR3 region: CASSPDSYGYTF. The CDR3 DNA sequence: TGTGCCAGCAGTCCCGACAGCTATGGCTACACCTTC.